This TCR beta chain emerged from a study of PD-L1 blockade in urothelial cancer. Study-wide background: About 85% of the roughly 30 patients were males with bladder-origin urothelial cancer. The analyses of blood took place 3 weeks (second dose) and 6 weeks after treatment start.

CDR1 is DFQATT and CDR2 is SNEGSKA in the germline V gene (reference sequence). There are 9 residues in the CDR3. Trimming stripped 5 bases from V and 10 bases from J, with 8 bases between. Method: immunoSEQ multiplex PCR; TCRdb's copy keeps in-frame clones and lacks some. Counted here are 45,000 or so clones, roughly 88% occurring once; the ten biggest clones make up around a quarter. Regarding time point: pretreatment peripheral blood. The TCR comes from a donor aged 40 or older with urothelial cancer. Sequenced here: PBMCs, sampled around atezolizumab (anti-PD-L1) treatment. This chain links TRBV20-1 with TRBJ1-1, with D perhaps TRBD1 (6 bases). The CDR3 spells CSAGGRAFF. CDR3 bases: TGCAGTGCTGGGGGCCGAGCTTTCTTT.